One sample yielded the 4 T cell receptor beta chains listed below, sequenced in a study of T cells after yellow fever vaccination. Via MiXCR, TCRdb re-called the 5' RACE reads, giving one row per CDR3 protein. In the table there are some 320,000 distinct CDR3 sequences, about 4% of which are singletons. Here the sequenced sample was PBMCs, taken 5 days after the yellow fever booster vaccination. The receptor set was obtained from a man between 18 and 29 years old who received the YFV17D yellow fever vaccine.

This clonotype was picked up a small number of times. The V gene is TRBV3-1, the J gene TRBJ1-1, with no clear D. CDR1 and CDR2 (germline): LGHDT, YNNKEL (reference sequence). V shed 1 base and J shed 6 bases, with 12 bases lying between them. CDR3 length: 14 amino acids. CDR3 coding DNA: TGTGCCAGCAGCCAAGTCCCTCGTGAGGCTGAAGCTTTCTTT. This gives the protein CASSQVPREAEAFF.

At least ten counts were recorded for this clonotype. This chain links TRBV6-1 with TRBJ1-1; no clear D gene. CDR3 length equals 13 residues. With 3 bases removed from V and 0 bases from J, the gap between germline ends came to 5 bases. The germline V gene has CDR1 MNHNS and CDR2 SASEGT. The CDR3 protein is CASSDQLNTEAFF. CDR3 DNA: TGTGCCAGCAGTGACCAGCTGAACACTGAAGCTTTCTTT.

Many counts were recorded for this clonotype. This CDR3 reads CASSTHRGPGNTIYF. CDR3 DNA sequence: TGTGCCAGCAGCACTCACAGGGGGCCAGGAAACACCATATATTTT. The chain employs TRBV7-2 and TRBJ1-3; 9 nucleotides match TRBD1. This CDR3 has 15 amino acids. The trim removed 5 bases at V and 4 bases at J, leaving 6 bases unmatched. Germline values: CDR1 SGHTA, CDR2 FQGNSA. Looking up the rest from reference TRBV7-2 and TRBJ1-3 gives the full variable domain: GAGVSQSPSNKVTEKGKDVELRCDPISGHTALYWYRQSLGQGLEFLIYFQGNSAPDKSGLPSDRFSAERTGGSVSTLTIQRTQQEDSAVYLCASSTHRGPGNTIYFGEGSWLTVV.

In this sample, this clonotype turned up a few times. This chain connects TRBV7-3 to TRBJ2-3; TRBD1 matches 7 bases. There are 15 residues in the CDR3. Trimming cost V 5 bases and J 3 bases; bases outside gene matches: 8. Per germline, CDR1 SGHTA and CDR2 FQGTGA. The CDR3 region is CASSPRGGTTDTQYF. In nucleotides, the CDR3 is TGTGCCAGCAGCCCCAGAGGGGGCACGACAGATACGCAGTATTTT.